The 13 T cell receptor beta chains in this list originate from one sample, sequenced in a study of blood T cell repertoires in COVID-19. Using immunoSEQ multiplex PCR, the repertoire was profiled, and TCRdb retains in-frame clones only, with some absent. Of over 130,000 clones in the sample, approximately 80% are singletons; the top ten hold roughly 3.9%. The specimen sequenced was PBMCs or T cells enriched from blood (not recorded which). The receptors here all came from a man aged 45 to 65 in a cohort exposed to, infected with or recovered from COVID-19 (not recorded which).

The CDR3: CASRHPVGGQFF. CDR3 nucleotide sequence: TGTGCCAGCAGGCACCCCGTAGGAGGGCAGTTCTTC. The chain is built from TRBV11-2 and TRBJ2-1; D may be TRBD2 (5 bases). CDR3 length: 12 residues. Germline assignment: CDR1 SGHAT and CDR2 FQNNGV. V was cut by 6 bases and J by 12 bases, with 15 bases left in between. The whole variable domain, remainder taken from reference TRBV11-2 and TRBJ2-1, is EAGVAQSPRYKIIEKRQSVAFWCNPISGHATLYWYQQILGQGPKLLIQFQNNGVVDDSQLPKDRFSAERLKGVDSTLKIQPAKLEDSAVYLCASRHPVGGQFFGPGTRLTVL.

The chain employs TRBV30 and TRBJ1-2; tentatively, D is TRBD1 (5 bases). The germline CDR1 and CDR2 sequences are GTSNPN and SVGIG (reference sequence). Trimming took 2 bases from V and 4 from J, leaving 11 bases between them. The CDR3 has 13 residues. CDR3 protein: CAWSWIDSYGYTF. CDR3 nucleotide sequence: TGTGCCTGGAGTTGGATTGACAGCTATGGCTACACCTTC.

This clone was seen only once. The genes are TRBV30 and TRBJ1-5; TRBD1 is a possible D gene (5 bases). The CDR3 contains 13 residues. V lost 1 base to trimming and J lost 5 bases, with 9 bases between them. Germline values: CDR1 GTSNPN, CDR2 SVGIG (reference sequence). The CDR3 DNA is TGTGCCTGGAGTGGTGGAGGGGATCAGCCCCAGCATTTT. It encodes CAWSGGGDQPQHF.

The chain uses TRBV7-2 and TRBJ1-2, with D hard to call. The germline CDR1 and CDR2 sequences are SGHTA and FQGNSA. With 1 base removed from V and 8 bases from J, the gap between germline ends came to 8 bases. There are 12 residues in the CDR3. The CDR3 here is CASSLESVGYTF. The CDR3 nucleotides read TGTGCCAGCAGCTTAGAGTCGGTCGGCTACACCTTC.

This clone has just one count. The CDR3 loop is CASSRRQGETQYF. The CDR3 DNA is TGTGCCAGCAGCCGTAGACAGGGAGAGACCCAGTACTTC. The chain recombines TRBV12-3 or TRBV12-4 with TRBJ2-5, with 7 bases identical to TRBD1. Trimming at V came to 6 bases and at J to 4 bases, leaving 5 bases not matched to a gene. The CDR3 loop spans 13 amino acids.

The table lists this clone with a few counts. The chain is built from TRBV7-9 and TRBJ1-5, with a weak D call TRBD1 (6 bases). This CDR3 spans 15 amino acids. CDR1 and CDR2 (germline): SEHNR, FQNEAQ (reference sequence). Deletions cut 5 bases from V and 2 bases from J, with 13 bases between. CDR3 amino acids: CASSPPGVGNQPQHF. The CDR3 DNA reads TGTGCCAGCAGCCCCCCAGGGGTGGGCAATCAGCCCCAGCATTTT.

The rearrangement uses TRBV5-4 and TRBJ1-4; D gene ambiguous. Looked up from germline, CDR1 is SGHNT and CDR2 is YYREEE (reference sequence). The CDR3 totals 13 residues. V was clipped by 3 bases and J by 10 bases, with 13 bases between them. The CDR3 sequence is CASSYELNGKLFF. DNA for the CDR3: TGTGCCAGCAGCTACGAGTTAAACGGAAAACTGTTTTTT.

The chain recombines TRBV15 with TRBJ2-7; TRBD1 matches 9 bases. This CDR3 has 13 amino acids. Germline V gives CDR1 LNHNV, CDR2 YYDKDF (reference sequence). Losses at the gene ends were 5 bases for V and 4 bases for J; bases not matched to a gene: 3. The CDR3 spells CATSGQGWYEQYF. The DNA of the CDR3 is TGTGCCACCAGCGGACAGGGGTGGTACGAGCAGTACTTC. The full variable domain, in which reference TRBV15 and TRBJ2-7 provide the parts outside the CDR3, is DAMVIQNPRYQVTQFGKPVTLSCSQTLNHNVMYWYQQKSSQAPKLLFHYYDKDFNNEADTPDNFQSRRPNTSFCFLDIRSPGLGDTAMYLCATSGQGWYEQYFGPGTRLTVT.

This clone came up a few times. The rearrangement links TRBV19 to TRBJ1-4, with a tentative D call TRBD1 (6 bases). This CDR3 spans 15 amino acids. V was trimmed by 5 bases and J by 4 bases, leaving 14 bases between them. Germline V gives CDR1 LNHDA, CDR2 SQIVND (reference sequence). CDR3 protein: CASSLTGQVNEKLFF. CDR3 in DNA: TGTGCCAGTAGTCTAACGGGACAAGTTAATGAAAAACTGTTTTTT. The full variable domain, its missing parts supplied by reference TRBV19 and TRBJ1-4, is DGGITQSPKYLFRKEGQNVTLSCEQNLNHDAMYWYRQDPGQGLRLIYYSQIVNDFQKGDIAEGYSVSREKKESFPLTVTSAQKNPTAFYLCASSLTGQVNEKLFFGSGTQLSVL.

CDR3 loop: CASSPGALNTGELFF. The CDR3 DNA follows: TGTGCCAGCTCACCAGGGGCTTTGAACACCGGGGAGCTGTTTTTT. The chain joins TRBV18 to TRBJ2-2; TRBD1 is a possible D gene (5 bases). From germline, CDR1 is KGHSH and CDR2 LQKENI. The CDR3 has 15 residues. Trimming cost V 2 bases and J 1 base, with 8 bases left between them. Drawing the rest from reference TRBV18 and TRBJ2-2, the complete variable domain is NAGVMQNPRHLVRRRGQEARLRCSPMKGHSHVYWYRQLPEEGLKFMVYLQKENIIDESGMPKERFSAEFPKEGPSILRIQQVVRGDSAAYFCASSPGALNTGELFFGEGSRLTVL.

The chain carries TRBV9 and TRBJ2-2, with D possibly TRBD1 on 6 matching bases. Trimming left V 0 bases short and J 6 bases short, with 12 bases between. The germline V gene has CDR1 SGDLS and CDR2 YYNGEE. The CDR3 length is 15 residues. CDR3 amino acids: CASSVAWGPPGELFF. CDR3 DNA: TGTGCCAGCAGCGTAGCCTGGGGGCCCCCCGGGGAGCTGTTTTTT. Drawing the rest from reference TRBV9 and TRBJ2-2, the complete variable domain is DSGVTQTPKHLITATGQRVTLRCSPRSGDLSVYWYQQSLDQGLQFLIQYYNGEERAKGNILERFSAQQFPDLHSELNLSSLELGDSALYFCASSVAWGPPGELFFGEGSRLTVL.

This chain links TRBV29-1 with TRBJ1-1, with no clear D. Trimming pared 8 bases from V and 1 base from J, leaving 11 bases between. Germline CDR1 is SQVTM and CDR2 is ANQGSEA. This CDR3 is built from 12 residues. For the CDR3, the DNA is TGCAGCAGTGGGCCCGGGAACACTGAAGCTTTCTTT. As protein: CSSGPGNTEAFF.

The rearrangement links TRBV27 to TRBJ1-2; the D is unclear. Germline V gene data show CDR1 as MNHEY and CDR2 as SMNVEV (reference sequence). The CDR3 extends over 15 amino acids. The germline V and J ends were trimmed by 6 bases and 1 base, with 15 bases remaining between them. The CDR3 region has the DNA TGTGCCAGCAGCCAATCGGGCGGGAGTAACTATGGCTACACCTTC. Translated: CASSQSGGSNYGYTF.